This T cell receptor beta chain was sequenced for a study of T cell changes during pregnancy in multiple sclerosis. TCRdb keeps only in-frame clones here, not all; method: immunoSEQ multiplex PCR. The sample has 65,000 to 90,000 clones, approximately 92% seen once. The ends lost 0 bases at V and 8 bases at J; junction bases unmatched: 9. The CDR3 loop spans 16 amino acids. Germline V lookup: CDR1 SGHDT, CDR2 YYEEEE. This TCR derives from a female donor in good health, enrolled as a control in a pregnancy study. Here the sequenced sample was peripheral blood, taken in the third trimester of pregnancy. The chain employs TRBV5-6 and TRBJ2-3, with TRBD2 matching 10 bases. DNA for the CDR3: TGTGCCAGCAGCTTGGAGGCTAGCGGGAGTTCCCGTACGCAGTATTTT. Amino acid sequence: CASSLEASGSSRTQYF.